Below, 5 T cell receptor beta chains from the same sample are listed, as sequenced in a study of Ad26.COV2.S vaccination and SARS-CoV-2 variants. Only in-frame clones appear in the TCRdb table, and some are missing; sequencing was by immunoSEQ multiplex PCR. The repertoire holds roughly 700,000 clones, with more than 70% as singletons. Sample treatment: 15 to 20 received Ad26.COV2.S at low or high dose, single or two shots; 5 received placebo; per-sample allocation not given. Samples came from day 63 after the first vaccine or placebo injection. Sequencing was performed on peripheral blood, taken in a trial of Ad26.COV2.S vaccine versus placebo. These receptors all stem from a person aged 18-60 years who received the Ad26.COV2.S COVID-19 vaccine or a placebo.

This rearrangement joins TRBV27 to TRBJ1-1, with TRBD1 matching 7 bases. The trim removed 6 bases at V and 2 bases at J, leaving 9 bases unmatched. The germline gives CDR1 MNHEY, CDR2 SMNVEV (reference sequence). The CDR3 consists of 15 residues. In DNA form, the CDR3 reads TGTGCCAGCAGGCCTTGGGGACAGAGTAACACTGAAGCTTTCTTT. Translated: CASRPWGQSNTEAFF.

This clone was counted a single time. Distinct nucleotide sequences in the sample also encode this CDR3. This chain links TRBV5-1 with TRBJ1-1; D is unclear. The germline V gene has CDR1 SGHRS and CDR2 YFSETQ. Trimming took off 0 bases at V and 1 base at J, with 7 bases between the two ends. The CDR3 is made up of 14 amino acids. CDR3 sequence reads: CASSLGGANTEAFF. CDR3 DNA sequence: TGCGCCAGCAGCTTGGGGGGAGCGAACACTGAAGCTTTCTTT.

Concerning this clone: With a much larger clone just one base away, this may be a read error. V is TRBV12-3 or TRBV12-4 and J is TRBJ2-2; unclear D gene. V was pared by 6 bases and J by 5 bases, with 4 bases between. The CDR3 runs 11 residues. CDR3 amino acids: CASSWTGELFF. The CDR3 nucleotides are TGTGCCAGCAGCTGGACCGGGGAGCTGTTTTTT.

The chain joins TRBV27 to TRBJ1-1; D gene unclear. Between the trimmed V and J ends, which lost 5 bases and 5 bases, there was a span of 15 bases. Germline lookup yields CDR1 MNHEY and CDR2 SMNVEV (reference sequence). This CDR3 has 14 amino acids. CDR3 in DNA: TGTGCCAGCAGTCCCGTAAATGGGAGAACTGAAGCTTTCTTT. It yields the protein CASSPVNGRTEAFF.

This chain joins TRBV27 and TRBJ1-2; D is undetermined. The CDR3 spans 13 residues. Germline V gives CDR1 MNHEY, CDR2 SMNVEV (reference sequence). Between the trimmed V and J ends, which lost 3 bases and 6 bases, there was a span of 11 bases. The CDR3 bases are TGTGCCAGCAGTTTGCGCGTAGGCGATGGCTACACCTTC. Its translation is CASSLRVGDGYTF.